The 20 T cell receptor beta chains presented below share a single source sample, sequenced in a study of cytomegalovirus exposure and HLA in healthy donors. The PCR was carried out with 60 Vbeta primers and 13 Jbeta primers. Clones were sequenced by immunoSEQ multiplex PCR, and TCRdb holds only the in-frame ones, with some missing. The sample lists 180,000 or so clones, almost 80% occurring once. Sample: PBMCs. These receptor sequences come from a man aged 45-65 years in good health and CMV-seropositive.

This clone appeared a few times. This chain uses TRBV4-1 with TRBJ1-2; D gene unclear. The germline CDR1 and CDR2 sequences are MGHRA and YSYEKL. The V end was cut by 0 bases, the J end by 4 bases, with 12 bases between. The CDR3 runs 15 residues. The CDR3 coding sequence is TGCGCCAGCAGCCAAGAACCGGGTCCACGCTATGGCTACACCTTC. Translating gives CASSQEPGPRYGYTF.

The chain employs TRBV18 and TRBJ2-1; TRBD2 matches at 7 bases. The CDR3 sequence is 17 residues long. J gave up 4 bases and V 0 bases, and 9 bases lay outside the gene matches. The germline gives CDR1 KGHSH, CDR2 LQKENI. In nucleotides, the CDR3 is TGTGCCAGCTCACCACCGGGAGGGACCCCTCAATACAATGAGCAGTTCTTC. It encodes CASSPPGGTPQYNEQFF.

The chain recombines TRBV5-1 with TRBJ1-1, with D uncertain. Germline values: CDR1 SGHRS, CDR2 YFSETQ. The CDR3 contains 14 residues. The V gene lost 4 bases and the J gene lost 1 base, with 11 bases spanning the gap. CDR3 loop: CASSPLVTNTEAFF. DNA of the CDR3: TGCGCCAGCAGCCCACTCGTTACGAACACTGAAGCTTTCTTT. Together with reference TRBV5-1 and TRBJ1-1, the CDR3 gives the full variable domain: KAGVTQTPRYLIKTRGQQVTLSCSPISGHRSVSWYQQTPGQGLQFLFEYFSETQRNKGNFPGRFSGRQFSNSRSEMNVSTLELGDSALYLCASSPLVTNTEAFFGQGTRLTVV.

The V and J genes are TRBV11-2 and TRBJ2-7, with D uncertain. V lost 0 bases to trimming and J lost 5 bases, with 5 bases between them. Germline V gene sequence: CDR1 SGHAT, CDR2 FQNNGV. This CDR3 has 12 amino acids. CDR3 nucleotides: TGTGCCAGCAGCTTAGATATCGACGAGCAGTACTTC. This translates into CASSLDIDEQYF.

CDR3 region: CASSLREADEQFF. CDR3 DNA sequence: TGTGCCAGCAGTTTAAGGGAGGCAGATGAGCAGTTCTTC. The V and J genes are TRBV28 and TRBJ2-1, with a tentative D call TRBD2 (6 bases). Trimming shortened V by 2 bases and J by 8 bases, and 10 bases separated the two germline ends. The CDR3 totals 13 residues. In germline, CDR1 is MDHEN, CDR2 SYDVKM.

This clone appeared a few times. J is TRBJ2-3 and V is TRBV7-2, with TRBD2 matching over 8 bases. V lost 8 bases and J lost 4; bases outside the gene matches: 14. From germline, CDR1 is SGHTA and CDR2 FQGNSA. The CDR3 spans 16 residues. The chain's CDR3 is CASGPGGLRKADTQYF. The CDR3 DNA is TGTGCCAGCGGCCCGGGGGGGTTACGAAAGGCAGATACGCAGTATTTT.

The J gene is TRBJ1-2, the V gene TRBV28; 12 bases are shared with TRBD1. J lost 6 bases, V lost 2 bases, and 7 bases had no gene match. Per the germline V gene, CDR1 is MDHEN and CDR2 is SYDVKM. This CDR3 spans 16 amino acids. CDR3 loop: CASSLGGQGARNGYTF. The CDR3 DNA follows: TGTGCCAGCAGTTTAGGGGGACAGGGGGCGAGGAATGGCTACACCTTC.

The chain recombines TRBV6-4 with TRBJ2-2, with TRBD2 identical over 10 bases. Losses at the gene ends were 5 bases for V and 3 bases for J; bases not matched to a gene: 0. The CDR3 has 14 amino acids. Per the germline V gene, CDR1 is MRHNA and CDR2 is SNTAGT. The CDR3 loop is CASSSGGDTGELFF. The CDR3 DNA is TGTGCCAGCAGTAGCGGGGGGGACACCGGGGAGCTGTTTTTT.

This sequence joins TRBV9 and TRBJ1-1; 7 bases map to TRBD1. In germline, CDR1 is SGDLS, CDR2 YYNGEE. The junction had 5 bases not matched to a gene; V was cut back by 2 bases and J by 1 base. CDR3 length: 15 residues. The CDR3 reads CASSVRQGQNTEAFF. In DNA, the CDR3 is TGTGCCAGCAGCGTCCGACAGGGACAGAACACTGAAGCTTTCTTT.

This clone was seen a single time. V is TRBV7-7 and J is TRBJ2-2; weak D call: TRBD1 (5 bases). Trimming removed 5 bases from V and 1 base from J, with 8 bases in between. CDR1 and CDR2 (germline): SSHAT, FNYEAQ (reference sequence). The CDR3 loop spans 14 amino acids. CDR3 loop: CASSHGQNTGELFF. The CDR3 DNA reads TGTGCCAGCAGCCATGGACAGAACACCGGGGAGCTGTTTTTT.

The gene calls are TRBV9 and TRBJ2-3; 10 bases line up with TRBD2. Trimming removed 5 bases from V and 4 bases from J; junction bases left unmatched: 4. The germline CDR1 and CDR2 sequences are SGDLS and YYNGEE. This CDR3 contains 14 residues. This chain's CDR3 is CASRSGGAADTQYF. The CDR3 nucleotides read TGTGCCAGCAGGAGCGGGGGGGCCGCAGATACGCAGTATTTT. Full variable domain (missing parts from reference TRBV9 and TRBJ2-3): DSGVTQTPKHLITATGQRVTLRCSPRSGDLSVYWYQQSLDQGLQFLIQYYNGEERAKGNILERFSAQQFPDLHSELNLSSLELGDSALYFCASRSGGAADTQYFGPGTRLTVL.

The rearrangement joins TRBV7-2 to TRBJ1-6, with a weak D call TRBD1 (6 bases). Germline V gives CDR1 SGHTA, CDR2 FQGNSA. V was cut by 4 bases and J by 8 bases, with 21 bases left in between. The CDR3 loop spans 17 amino acids. The CDR3 here is CASSSFPRGRADSPLHF. For the CDR3, the DNA is TGTGCCAGCAGCTCCTTCCCCAGGGGACGGGCCGATTCACCCCTCCACTTT.

The chain uses TRBV19 and TRBJ1-1; unclear D gene. Germline-derived CDR1 and CDR2 are LNHDA and SQIVND (reference sequence). Trimming removed 0 bases from V and 1 base from J, with 6 bases in between. The length of the CDR3 is 14 residues. The CDR3 coding sequence is TGTGCCAGTAGTATAGAGGGCTCGAACACTGAAGCTTTCTTT. Translation: CASSIEGSNTEAFF. The complete variable domain, with remaining parts taken from reference TRBV19 and TRBJ1-1, reads DGGITQSPKYLFRKEGQNVTLSCEQNLNHDAMYWYRQDPGQGLRLIYYSQIVNDFQKGDIAEGYSVSREKKESFPLTVTSAQKNPTAFYLCASSIEGSNTEAFFGQGTRLTVV.

The chain recombines TRBV29-1 with TRBJ2-5; D perhaps matches TRBD1 (5 bases). Trimming pared 4 bases from V and 1 base from J, leaving 7 bases between. The CDR3 totals 12 residues. In germline, CDR1 is SQVTM, CDR2 ANQGSEA. The CDR3 region has the DNA TGCAGCGTTGGGGGCCTCCAAGAGACCCAGTACTTC. It is translated as CSVGGLQETQYF.

With regard to this clone: Other nucleotide sequences from this sample produce the same CDR3. This chain uses TRBV19 with TRBJ1-2; D possibly corresponds to TRBD1 (5 bases). Germline CDR1 reads LNHDA; CDR2 reads SQIVND (reference sequence). The CDR3 contains 13 residues. V was trimmed by 1 base and J by 2 bases, leaving 5 bases between them. In DNA form, the CDR3 reads TGTGCCAGTAGTATAGCAGGGAACTATGGCTACACCTTC. Translated, it gives CASSIAGNYGYTF.

The V call is TRBV5-6, the J call TRBJ1-2, with 10 bases aligning to TRBD1. The germline CDR1 and CDR2 sequences are SGHDT and YYEEEE. This CDR3 is built from 15 residues. Losses at the gene ends were 4 bases for V and 7 bases for J; bases not matched to a gene: 10. The CDR3 sequence: CASSRPRQGAGGYTF. The CDR3 DNA reads as TGTGCCAGCAGCCGCCCTAGACAGGGGGCTGGTGGCTACACCTTC.

The chain joins TRBV19 to TRBJ1-1; possibly TRBD1 for D (5 bases). The CDR3 is 14 amino acids. Germline assignment: CDR1 LNHDA and CDR2 SQIVND (reference sequence). Trimming cost V 6 bases and J 1 base, with 12 bases left between them. As DNA, the CDR3 is TGTGCCAGTAGCGCAGGGTTTTCGAACACTGAAGCTTTCTTT. Translated: CASSAGFSNTEAFF.

The chain links TRBV28 to TRBJ2-2; D is possibly TRBD2 (6 bases). V was shortened by 10 bases and J by 4 bases, with 7 bases between the two germline ends. Germline CDR1 MDHEN, CDR2 SYDVKM. CDR3 length: 11 residues. CDR3 DNA sequence: TGTGCCACTAGCGCCACCGGGGAGCTGTTTTTT. Protein: CATSATGELFF. The full variable domain, its missing parts supplied by reference TRBV28 and TRBJ2-2, is DVKVTQSSRYLVKRTGEKVFLECVQDMDHENMFWYRQDPGLGLRLIYFSYDVKMKEKGDIPEGYSVSREKKERFSLILESASTNQTSMYLCATSATGELFFGEGSRLTVL.

The V call is TRBV14, the J call TRBJ2-1; TRBD1 matches 11 bases. The CDR3 runs 16 residues. V was pared by 5 bases and J by 7 bases, with 10 bases of the junction left unmatched. CDR1 and CDR2 from the germline V gene are SGHDN and FVKESK. In nucleotides, the CDR3 is TGTGCCAGCAGCTCCCCGGGACAGGGGGGCCTAAATGAGCAGTTCTTC. As protein: CASSSPGQGGLNEQFF.

This chain links TRBV18 with TRBJ1-2, with a possible D match to TRBD1 (6 bases). V shed 6 bases and J shed 5 bases, with 19 bases lying between them. This CDR3 has 15 amino acids. Per germline, CDR1 KGHSH and CDR2 LQKENI. For the CDR3, the DNA is TGTGCCAGCTCTGCCGGGATAGGGGGTTTTTATGGCTACACCTTC. It specifies CASSAGIGGFYGYTF.